This T cell receptor (beta chain) was sequenced during a study of blood T cell repertoires in COVID-19. As processed by the authors: Amplification of reference gene primers provided the estimated nucleated cell counts. Produced via immunoSEQ multiplex PCR; TCRdb's table is partial and in-frame only. V and J calls and clone size are given by that table; D and trimming were obtained from the DNA. In the table there are some 130,000 clones, approximately 83% of which are singletons. This clone was observed a few times. The V gene lost 5 bases and the J gene lost 2 bases, with 9 bases spanning the gap. The length of the CDR3 is 13 residues.

The TCR was taken from a woman aged 45-65 years with acute or convalescent COVID-19. The sequenced sample was peripheral blood. This rearrangement joins TRBV12-3 or TRBV12-4 to TRBJ1-1; D gene uncertain. The CDR3 DNA sequence: TGTGCCAGCAGTCTTCGACTAAACACTGAAGCTTTCTTT. Amino acid sequence: CASSLRLNTEAFF.